The 18 T cell receptor beta chains below come from one sample, sequenced in a study of naive and memory T cell subsets. TCR cDNA received a 3' ligated oligonucleotide that carried a UMI. Ligated cDNA underwent four rounds of PCR with nested alpha and beta constant region primers and SP2. TCRdb itself ran the 5' RACE reads through MiXCR, one entry per CDR3 protein. The sample carries about 62,000 distinct CDR3 sequences, around 8% recorded once. These TCRs come from a female donor in good health.

This clonotype was seen repeatedly, ten times or more. This rearrangement joins TRBV7-9 to TRBJ2-3, with D hard to call. CDR3 size: 12 residues. The germline V gene encodes CDR1 SEHNR and CDR2 FQNEAQ (reference sequence). V lost 5 bases to trimming and J lost 5 bases, with 8 bases between them. This CDR3 is CASSRAIDTQYF. The CDR3, as DNA: TGTGCCAGCAGCCGGGCGATAGATACGCAGTATTTT.

At least ten counts were recorded for this clonotype. CDR3 sequence reads: CASSEARPGANTEAFF. CDR3 DNA: TGTGCCAGCAGTGAAGCGCGGCCAGGGGCGAACACTGAAGCTTTCTTT. The chain uses TRBV2 and TRBJ1-1, with D possibly matching TRBD1 (6 bases). The germline V and J ends were trimmed by 0 bases and 1 base, with 12 bases remaining between them. CDR3 size: 16 residues. Germline loops: CDR1 SNHLY, CDR2 FYNNEI.

This clonotype was detected a few times. CDR3 DNA sequence: TGTGCCAGCAGCTACACTAGCCCAGCCACCGGGGAGCTGTTTTTT. This sequence encodes CASSYTSPATGELFF. The gene calls are TRBV11-2 and TRBJ2-2; D is perhaps TRBD2 (6 bases). V shed 4 bases and J shed 4 bases, with 13 bases lying between them. The CDR3 is 15 amino acids. Germline CDR1 reads SGHAT; CDR2 reads FQNNGV.

The chain's CDR3 is CSASIIGASGTDTQYF. CDR3 nucleotide sequence: TGCAGTGCTAGCATCATAGGAGCTAGCGGCACAGATACGCAGTATTTT. This sequence joins TRBV20-1 and TRBJ2-3, with D tentatively TRBD2 (6 bases). V was cut by 3 bases and J by 1 base, with 17 bases left in between. This CDR3 contains 16 residues. Germline V gene sequence: CDR1 DFQATT, CDR2 SNEGSKA (reference sequence).

This clonotype occurred many times. The rearrangement uses TRBV27 and TRBJ1-1; D may be TRBD1 (6 bases). CDR3 size: 12 residues. Germline V gene sequence: CDR1 MNHEY, CDR2 SMNVEV (reference sequence). V gave up 7 bases and J gave up 11 bases, with 17 bases separating them. In DNA form, the CDR3 reads TGTGCCAGCAATCTCCGAGGGGGGGCGGCTTTCTTT. Its translation: CASNLRGGAAFF.

V and J are TRBV29-1 and TRBJ2-1, with D perhaps given as TRBD1 or TRBD2 (7 bases each). From germline, CDR1 is SQVTM and CDR2 ANQGSEA. Between the trimmed V and J ends, which lost 3 bases and 4 bases, there was a span of 22 bases. CDR3 length: 17 residues. The DNA for the CDR3 is TGCAGCGTTGAGGCAGGGGGGGGCCGACTTCCTTACAATGAGCAGTTCTTC. Amino acids: CSVEAGGGRLPYNEQFF.

This clonotype was found a few times. The genes are TRBV7-6 and TRBJ2-5; D not certain. V lost 4 bases to trimming and J lost 7 bases, with 16 bases between them. This CDR3 has 14 amino acids. From germline, CDR1 is SGHVS and CDR2 FNYEAQ. The CDR3 DNA reads as TGTGCCAGCAGCTCAACCCCCACTGTTGTGACCCAGTACTTC. Translating gives CASSSTPTVVTQYF. Using reference TRBV7-6 and TRBJ2-5 for the parts outside the CDR3, the full variable domain is GAGVSQSPRYKVTKRGQDVALRCDPISGHVSLYWYRQALGQGPEFLTYFNYEAQQDKSGLPNDRFSAERPEGSISTLTIQRTEQRDSAMYRCASSSTPTVVTQYFGPGTRLLVL.

This clonotype was seen more than once but under ten times. The V gene is TRBV12-3 or TRBV12-4, the J gene TRBJ2-1; D might be TRBD2 (5 bases). This CDR3 spans 17 amino acids. The V and J ends lost 5 bases and 4 bases respectively, with 21 bases between them. Here the CDR3 reads CASSSTGNLNAYNEQFF. The CDR3 DNA sequence: TGTGCCAGCAGTAGTACCGGGAACCTTAACGCTTACAATGAGCAGTTCTTC.

V is TRBV11-3 and J is TRBJ2-5, with 8 positions matching TRBD1. In germline, CDR1 is SGHNT, CDR2 YENEEA. V shed 3 bases, J shed 1 base, and the junction held 4 bases outside the gene matches. CDR3 length: 15 amino acids. This CDR3 is CASSFLGQGQETQYF. The CDR3 nucleotides read TGTGCCAGCAGCTTCTTAGGACAGGGCCAAGAGACCCAGTACTTC.

The chain's CDR3 is CASGTGQETQYF. CDR3 in DNA: TGTGCCAGCGGTACGGGACAAGAGACCCAGTACTTC. This rearrangement joins TRBV6-1 to TRBJ2-5; weak D call: TRBD2 (5 bases). V dropped 8 bases and J dropped 2 bases, with 9 bases sitting between them. CDR1 is MNHNS, CDR2 SASEGT, per germline. The CDR3 has 12 amino acids.

This clonotype was picked up a small number of times. J is TRBJ2-7 and V is TRBV28; 7 nucleotides match TRBD2. V was pared by 3 bases and J by 2 bases, with 4 bases of the junction left unmatched. Germline V CDR1 and CDR2: MDHEN, SYDVKM. This CDR3 is 14 amino acids long. CDR3 residues: CASSFMGGTYEQYF. Written as DNA, the CDR3 is TGTGCCAGCAGTTTTATGGGGGGGACCTACGAGCAGTACTTC. The full variable domain, rest sourced from reference TRBV28 and TRBJ2-7, is DVKVTQSSRYLVKRTGEKVFLECVQDMDHENMFWYRQDPGLGLRLIYFSYDVKMKEKGDIPEGYSVSREKKERFSLILESASTNQTSMYLCASSFMGGTYEQYFGPGTRLTVT.

The chain uses TRBV7-2 and TRBJ2-3, with D perhaps assigned TRBD1 or TRBD2 (6 bases each). Per germline, CDR1 SGHTA and CDR2 FQGNSA. Trimming cost V 5 bases and J 2 bases, with 14 bases left between them. The CDR3 totals 15 residues. The CDR3: CASSGYWGATDTQYF. The CDR3 bases are TGTGCCAGCAGCGGGTACTGGGGGGCCACAGATACGCAGTATTTT.

This clonotype was found a few times. The genes are TRBV6-1 and TRBJ1-2, with D perhaps matching TRBD1 (5 bases). Trimming removed 5 bases at V and 3 bases at J, with 13 bases between. CDR1 is MNHNS and CDR2 is SASEGT in the germline V gene. The CDR3 consists of 14 residues. In DNA form, the CDR3 reads TGTGCCAGCAGTCCTCCTGGGACGTACTATGGCTACACCTTC. It specifies CASSPPGTYYGYTF.

In this sample, this clonotype turned up a few times. CDR3 residues: CASSQVGGQGTEAFF. The CDR3 nucleotides read TGTGCCAGCAGCCAAGTTGGGGGGCAGGGCACTGAAGCTTTCTTT. The genes are TRBV14 and TRBJ1-1; D is perhaps TRBD1 (6 bases). With 1 base removed from V and 4 bases from J, the gap between germline ends came to 13 bases. The CDR3 spans 15 residues. Germline V gives CDR1 SGHDN, CDR2 FVKESK.

This clonotype was seen a handful of times. The chain has TRBV10-3 and TRBJ2-6; D uncertain. V lost 10 bases and J 0 bases, leaving 7 bases between the germline ends. CDR1 is ENHRY and CDR2 is SYGVKD in the germline V gene. The CDR3 spans 13 residues. CDR3 loop: CATLYSGANVLTF. The CDR3 DNA reads as TGTGCCACGCTTTACTCTGGGGCCAACGTCCTGACTTTC.

This clonotype was detected only a few times. The chain employs TRBV29-1 and TRBJ2-1; D may be TRBD1 or TRBD2 (6 bases each). The CDR3 runs 15 residues. From germline, CDR1 is SQVTM and CDR2 ANQGSEA. V lost 6 bases to trimming and J lost 1 base, with 16 bases between them. The CDR3 DNA reads as TGCAGCGTGGAGGGCGACAGGAGTTCCTACAATGAGCAGTTCTTC. This translates into CSVEGDRSSYNEQFF.

This clonotype was picked up many times. This rearrangement joins TRBV11-2 to TRBJ1-1; D gene ambiguous. Per germline, CDR1 SGHAT and CDR2 FQNNGV. CDR3 size: 15 residues. V lost 5 bases, J lost 0 bases, and 13 bases lay in between. The CDR3: CASSPGILMNTEAFF. The CDR3 DNA reads as TGTGCCAGCAGCCCGGGGATACTCATGAACACTGAAGCTTTCTTT.

This chain joins TRBV6-5 and TRBJ1-6; tentatively, D is TRBD1 (5 bases). Germline CDR1 and CDR2: MNHEY and SVGAGI. Trimming cost V 3 bases and J 8 bases, with 11 bases left between them. The CDR3 loop spans 14 amino acids. The CDR3 loop is CASSYSGEDSPLHF. CDR3 DNA: TGTGCCAGCAGTTATTCGGGGGAGGATTCACCCCTCCACTTT.